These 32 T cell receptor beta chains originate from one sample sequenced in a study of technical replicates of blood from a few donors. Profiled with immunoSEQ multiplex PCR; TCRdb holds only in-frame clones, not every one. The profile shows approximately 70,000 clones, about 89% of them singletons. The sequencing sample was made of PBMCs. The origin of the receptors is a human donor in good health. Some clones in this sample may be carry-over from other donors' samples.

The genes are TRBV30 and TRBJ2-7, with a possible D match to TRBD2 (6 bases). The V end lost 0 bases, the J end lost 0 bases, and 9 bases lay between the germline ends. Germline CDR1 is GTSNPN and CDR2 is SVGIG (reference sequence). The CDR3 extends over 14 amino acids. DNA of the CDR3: TGTGCCTGGAGTGTAATGGGGGGCTCCTACGAGCAGTACTTC. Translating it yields CAWSVMGGSYEQYF.

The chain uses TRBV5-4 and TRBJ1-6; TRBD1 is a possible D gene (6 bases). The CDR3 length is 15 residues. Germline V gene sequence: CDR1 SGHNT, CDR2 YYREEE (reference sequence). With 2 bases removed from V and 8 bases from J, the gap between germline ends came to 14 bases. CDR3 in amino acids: CASSFGGDTYSPLHF. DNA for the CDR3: TGTGCCAGCAGCTTTGGGGGGGACACCTATTCACCCCTCCACTTT.

CDR3 DNA: TGTGCCAGCAGCCCGGGACTAGCGGGGGCGAGGGATACGCAGTATTTT. It translates to CASSPGLAGARDTQYF. V gene TRBV7-7 combines with J gene TRBJ2-3; 14 bases agree with TRBD2. The CDR3 is 16 residues long. V shed 5 bases, J shed 6 bases, and the junction held 7 bases outside the gene matches. Germline values: CDR1 SSHAT, CDR2 FNYEAQ (reference sequence).

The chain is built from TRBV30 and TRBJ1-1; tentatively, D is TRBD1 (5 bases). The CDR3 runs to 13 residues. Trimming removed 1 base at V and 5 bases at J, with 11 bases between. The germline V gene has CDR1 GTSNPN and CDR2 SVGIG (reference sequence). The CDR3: CAWSEQGGTEAFF. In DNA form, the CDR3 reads TGTGCCTGGAGTGAGCAGGGAGGTACTGAAGCTTTCTTT.

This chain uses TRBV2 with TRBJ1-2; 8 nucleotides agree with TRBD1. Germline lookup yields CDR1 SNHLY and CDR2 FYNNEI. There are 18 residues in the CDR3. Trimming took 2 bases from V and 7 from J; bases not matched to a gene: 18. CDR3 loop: CASSERWTGMDLIRGYTF. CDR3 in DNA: TGTGCCAGCAGTGAAAGATGGACAGGGATGGATCTGATCCGTGGCTACACCTTC. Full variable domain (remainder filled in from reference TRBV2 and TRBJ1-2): EPEVTQTPSHQVTQMGQEVILRCVPISNHLYFYWYRQILGQKVEFLVSFYNNEISEKSEIFDDQFSVERPDGSNFTLKIRSTKLEDSAMYFCASSERWTGMDLIRGYTFGSGTRLTVV.

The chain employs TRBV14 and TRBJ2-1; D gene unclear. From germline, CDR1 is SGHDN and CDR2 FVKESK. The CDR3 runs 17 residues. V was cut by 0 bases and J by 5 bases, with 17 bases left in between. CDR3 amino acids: CASSQDWYTTKNNEQFF. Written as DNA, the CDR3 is TGTGCCAGCAGCCAAGATTGGTACACAACCAAGAACAATGAGCAGTTCTTC.

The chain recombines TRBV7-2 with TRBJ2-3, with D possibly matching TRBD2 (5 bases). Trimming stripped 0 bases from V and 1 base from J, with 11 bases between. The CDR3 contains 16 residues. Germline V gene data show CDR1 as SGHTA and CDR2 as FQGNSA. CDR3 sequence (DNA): TGTGCCAGCAGCTTAGCGAAGAGTAGCGGCACAGATACGCAGTATTTT. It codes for CASSLAKSSGTDTQYF. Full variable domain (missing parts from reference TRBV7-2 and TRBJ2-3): GAGVSQSPSNKVTEKGKDVELRCDPISGHTALYWYRQSLGQGLEFLIYFQGNSAPDKSGLPSDRFSAERTGGSVSTLTIQRTQQEDSAVYLCASSLAKSSGTDTQYFGPGTRLTVL.

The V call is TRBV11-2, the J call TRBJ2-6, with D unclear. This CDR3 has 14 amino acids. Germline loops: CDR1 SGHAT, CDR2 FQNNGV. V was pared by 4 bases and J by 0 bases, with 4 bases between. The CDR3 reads CASSSYSGANVLTF. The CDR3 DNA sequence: TGTGCCAGCAGCTCGTACTCTGGGGCCAACGTCCTGACTTTC.

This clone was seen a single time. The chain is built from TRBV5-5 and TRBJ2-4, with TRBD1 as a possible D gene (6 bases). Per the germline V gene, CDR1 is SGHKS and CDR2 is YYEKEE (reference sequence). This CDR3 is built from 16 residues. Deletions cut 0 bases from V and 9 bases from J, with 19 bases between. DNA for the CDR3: TGTGCCAGCAGCTTGGGGCCATCCGCGGACAGTAGCATTCAGTACTTC. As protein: CASSLGPSADSSIQYF. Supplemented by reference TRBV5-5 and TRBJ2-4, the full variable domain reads DAGVTQSPTHLIKTRGQQVTLRCSPISGHKSVSWYQQVLGQGPQFIFQYYEKEERGRGNFPDRFSARQFPNYSSELNVNALLLGDSALYLCASSLGPSADSSIQYFGAGTRLSVL.

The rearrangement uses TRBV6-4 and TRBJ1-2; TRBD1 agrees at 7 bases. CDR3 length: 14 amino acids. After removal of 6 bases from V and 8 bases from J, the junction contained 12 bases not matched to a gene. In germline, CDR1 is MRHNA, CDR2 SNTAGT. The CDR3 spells CASRPQQGVGGYTF. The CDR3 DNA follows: TGTGCCAGCAGACCCCAGCAGGGGGTAGGCGGCTACACCTTC.

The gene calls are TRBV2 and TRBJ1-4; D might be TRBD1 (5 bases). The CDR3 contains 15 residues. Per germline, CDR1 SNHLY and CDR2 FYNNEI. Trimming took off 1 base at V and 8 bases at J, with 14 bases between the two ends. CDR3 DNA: TGTGCCAGCAGTGAAGTTCGGGGGAGGTACGAAAAACTGTTTTTT. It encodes CASSEVRGRYEKLFF. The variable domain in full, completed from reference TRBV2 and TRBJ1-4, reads EPEVTQTPSHQVTQMGQEVILRCVPISNHLYFYWYRQILGQKVEFLVSFYNNEISEKSEIFDDQFSVERPDGSNFTLKIRSTKLEDSAMYFCASSEVRGRYEKLFFGSGTQLSVL.

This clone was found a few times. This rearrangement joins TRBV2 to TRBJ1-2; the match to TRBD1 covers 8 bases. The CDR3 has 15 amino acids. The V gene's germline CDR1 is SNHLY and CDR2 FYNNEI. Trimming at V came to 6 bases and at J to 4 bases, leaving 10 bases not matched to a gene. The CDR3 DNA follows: TGTGCCAGCAGCGCACGGCAGGGGGCGGCCTATGGCTACACCTTC. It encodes CASSARQGAAYGYTF.

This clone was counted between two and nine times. The CDR3: CASSPAGGGYEQYF. Written as DNA, the CDR3 is TGTGCCAGTAGCCCAGCAGGGGGAGGCTACGAGCAGTACTTC. This rearrangement joins TRBV19 to TRBJ2-7, with D possibly matching TRBD1 (7 bases). The germline gives CDR1 LNHDA, CDR2 SQIVND (reference sequence). This CDR3 is built from 14 residues. Trimming removed 6 bases at V and 3 bases at J, with 15 bases between.

The chain's CDR3 is CASSEALASSNNSPLHF. CDR3 coding DNA: TGTGCCAGCAGTGAAGCGTTAGCCAGTAGTAATAATTCACCCCTCCACTTT. The V call is TRBV6-1, the J call TRBJ1-6; no clear D gene. The ends were cut back, 0 bases at V and 5 bases at J, with 14 bases in the middle. This CDR3 contains 17 residues. Germline CDR1 reads MNHNS; CDR2 reads SASEGT.

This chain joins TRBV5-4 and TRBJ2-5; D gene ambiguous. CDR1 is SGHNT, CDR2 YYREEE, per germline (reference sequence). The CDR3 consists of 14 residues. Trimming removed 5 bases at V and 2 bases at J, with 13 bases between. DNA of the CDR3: TGTGCCAGCAGTTATTGGAGCCTGCAAGAGACCCAGTACTTC. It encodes CASSYWSLQETQYF.

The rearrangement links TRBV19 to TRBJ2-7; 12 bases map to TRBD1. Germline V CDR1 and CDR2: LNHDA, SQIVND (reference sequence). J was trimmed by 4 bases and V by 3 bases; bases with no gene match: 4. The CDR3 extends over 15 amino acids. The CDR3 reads CASSIRDRGQYEQYF. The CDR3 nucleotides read TGTGCCAGTAGTATCCGGGACAGGGGGCAATACGAGCAGTACTTC.

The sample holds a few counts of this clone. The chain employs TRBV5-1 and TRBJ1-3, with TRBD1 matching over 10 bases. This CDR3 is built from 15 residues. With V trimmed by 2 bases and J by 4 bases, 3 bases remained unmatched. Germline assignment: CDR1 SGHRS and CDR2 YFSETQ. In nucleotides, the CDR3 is TGCGCCAGCAGCTTACGACAGGGGGCAGGAAACACCATATATTTT. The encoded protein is CASSLRQGAGNTIYF.

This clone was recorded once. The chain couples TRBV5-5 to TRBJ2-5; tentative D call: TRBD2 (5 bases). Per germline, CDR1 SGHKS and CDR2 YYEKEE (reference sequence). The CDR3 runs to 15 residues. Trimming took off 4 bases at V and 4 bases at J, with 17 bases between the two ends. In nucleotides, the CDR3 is TGTGCCAGCAGCGTCACCTCCGGGGTAGGAGAGACCCAGTACTTC. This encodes CASSVTSGVGETQYF.

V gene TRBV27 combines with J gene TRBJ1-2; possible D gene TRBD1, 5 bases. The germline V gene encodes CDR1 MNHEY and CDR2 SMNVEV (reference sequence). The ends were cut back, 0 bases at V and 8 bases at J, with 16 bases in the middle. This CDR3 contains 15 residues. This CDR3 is CASSLSWVSSGGYTF. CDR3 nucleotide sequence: TGTGCCAGCAGTTTATCGTGGGTCTCCTCAGGGGGCTACACCTTC.

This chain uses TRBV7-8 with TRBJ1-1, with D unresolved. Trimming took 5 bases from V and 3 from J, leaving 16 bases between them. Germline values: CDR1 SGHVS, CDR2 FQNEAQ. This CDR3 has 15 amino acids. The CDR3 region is CASSPLGMGYTEAFF. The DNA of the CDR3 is TGTGCCAGCAGCCCACTAGGGATGGGGTACACTGAAGCTTTCTTT. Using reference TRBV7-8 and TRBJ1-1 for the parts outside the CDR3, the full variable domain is GAGVSQSPRYKVAKRGQDVALRCDPISGHVSLFWYQQALGQGPEFLTYFQNEAQLDKSGLPSDRFFAERPEGSVSTLKIQRTQQEDSAVYLCASSPLGMGYTEAFFGQGTRLTVV.

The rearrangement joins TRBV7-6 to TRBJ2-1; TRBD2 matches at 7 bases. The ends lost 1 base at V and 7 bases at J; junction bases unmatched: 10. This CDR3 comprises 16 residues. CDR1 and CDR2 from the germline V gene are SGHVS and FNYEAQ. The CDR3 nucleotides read TGTGCCAGCAGCTTAGTCGGTGGCGGGAGTCATAATGAGCAGTTCTTC. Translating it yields CASSLVGGGSHNEQFF.

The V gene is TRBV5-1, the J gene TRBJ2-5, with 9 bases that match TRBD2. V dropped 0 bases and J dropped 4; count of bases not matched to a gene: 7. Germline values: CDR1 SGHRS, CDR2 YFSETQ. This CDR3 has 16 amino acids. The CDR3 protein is CASSLEASGMVETQYF. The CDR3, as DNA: TGCGCCAGCAGCTTGGAGGCTAGCGGGATGGTAGAGACCCAGTACTTC.

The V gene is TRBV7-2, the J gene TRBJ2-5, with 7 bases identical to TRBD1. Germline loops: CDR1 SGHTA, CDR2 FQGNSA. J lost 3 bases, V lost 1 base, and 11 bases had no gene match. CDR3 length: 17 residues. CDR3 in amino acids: CASSLGPGTATKETQYF. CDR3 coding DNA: TGTGCCAGCAGCTTAGGCCCAGGGACAGCTACCAAAGAGACCCAGTACTTC.

The CDR3 sequence is CASSMSLAGSETQYF. CDR3 nucleotides: TGTGCCAGTAGTATGAGCCTAGCGGGGTCCGAGACCCAGTACTTC. This chain joins TRBV19 and TRBJ2-5; 9 bases align to TRBD2. CDR3 length equals 15 residues. Germline-derived CDR1 and CDR2 are LNHDA and SQIVND (reference sequence). With V trimmed by 3 bases and J by 5 bases, 7 bases remained unmatched. Full variable domain (rest looked up from reference TRBV19 and TRBJ2-5): DGGITQSPKYLFRKEGQNVTLSCEQNLNHDAMYWYRQDPGQGLRLIYYSQIVNDFQKGDIAEGYSVSREKKESFPLTVTSAQKNPTAFYLCASSMSLAGSETQYFGPGTRLLVL.

The CDR3: CASSPQSSVQGSEQYF. The CDR3 nucleotides read TGTGCCAGCTCACCACAGAGTAGTGTGCAGGGCAGCGAGCAGTACTTC. The chain has TRBV18 and TRBJ2-7, with D maybe TRBD1 (5 bases). The CDR3 extends over 16 amino acids. CDR1 and CDR2 (germline): KGHSH, LQKENI. The germline V and J ends were trimmed by 1 base and 6 bases, with 19 bases remaining between them. Drawing the rest from reference TRBV18 and TRBJ2-7, the complete variable domain is NAGVMQNPRHLVRRRGQEARLRCSPMKGHSHVYWYRQLPEEGLKFMVYLQKENIIDESGMPKERFSAEFPKEGPSILRIQQVVRGDSAAYFCASSPQSSVQGSEQYFGPGTRLTVT.

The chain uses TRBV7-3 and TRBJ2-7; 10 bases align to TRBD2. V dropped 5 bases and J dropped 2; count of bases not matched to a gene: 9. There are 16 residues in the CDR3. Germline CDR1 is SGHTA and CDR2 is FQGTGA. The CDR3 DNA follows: TGTGCCAGCAGCCCCGGGGCCAGCGGGAGGGCCTACGAGCAGTACTTC. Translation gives CASSPGASGRAYEQYF.

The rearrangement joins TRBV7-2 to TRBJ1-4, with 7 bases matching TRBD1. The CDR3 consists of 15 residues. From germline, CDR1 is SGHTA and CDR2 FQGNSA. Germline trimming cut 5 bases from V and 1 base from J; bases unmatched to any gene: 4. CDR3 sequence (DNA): TGTGCCAGCAGCCCCGACAGGGTAACTAATGAAAAACTGTTTTTT. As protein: CASSPDRVTNEKLFF. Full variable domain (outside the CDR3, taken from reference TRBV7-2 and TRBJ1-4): GAGVSQSPSNKVTEKGKDVELRCDPISGHTALYWYRQSLGQGLEFLIYFQGNSAPDKSGLPSDRFSAERTGGSVSTLTIQRTQQEDSAVYLCASSPDRVTNEKLFFGSGTQLSVL.

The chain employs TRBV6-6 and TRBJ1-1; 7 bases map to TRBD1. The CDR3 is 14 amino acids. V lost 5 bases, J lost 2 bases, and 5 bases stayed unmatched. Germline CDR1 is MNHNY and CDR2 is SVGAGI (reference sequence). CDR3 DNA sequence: TGTGCCAGCAGTGGGGACAGAGCCAACACTGAAGCTTTCTTT. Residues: CASSGDRANTEAFF.

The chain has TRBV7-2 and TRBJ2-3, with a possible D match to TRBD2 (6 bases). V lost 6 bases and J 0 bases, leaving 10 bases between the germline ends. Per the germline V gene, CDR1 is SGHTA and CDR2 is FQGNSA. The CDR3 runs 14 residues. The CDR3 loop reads CASSSGLSTDTQYF. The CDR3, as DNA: TGTGCCAGCAGTTCGGGACTCAGCACAGATACGCAGTATTTT. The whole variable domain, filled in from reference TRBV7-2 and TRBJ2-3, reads GAGVSQSPSNKVTEKGKDVELRCDPISGHTALYWYRQSLGQGLEFLIYFQGNSAPDKSGLPSDRFSAERTGGSVSTLTIQRTQQEDSAVYLCASSSGLSTDTQYFGPGTRLTVL.

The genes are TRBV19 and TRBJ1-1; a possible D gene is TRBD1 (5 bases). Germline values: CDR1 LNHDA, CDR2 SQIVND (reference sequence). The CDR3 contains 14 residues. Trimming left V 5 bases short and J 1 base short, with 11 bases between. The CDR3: CASSVWGSNTEAFF. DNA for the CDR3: TGTGCCAGTAGTGTGTGGGGCTCGAACACTGAAGCTTTCTTT.

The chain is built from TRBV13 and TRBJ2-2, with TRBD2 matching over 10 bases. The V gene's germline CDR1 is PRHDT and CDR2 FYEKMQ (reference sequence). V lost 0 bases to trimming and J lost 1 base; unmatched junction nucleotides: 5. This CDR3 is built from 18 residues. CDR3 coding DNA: TGTGCCAGCAGCTTAGGTTTTTGGACTAGCGGGAACACCGGGGAGCTGTTTTTT. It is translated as CASSLGFWTSGNTGELFF.

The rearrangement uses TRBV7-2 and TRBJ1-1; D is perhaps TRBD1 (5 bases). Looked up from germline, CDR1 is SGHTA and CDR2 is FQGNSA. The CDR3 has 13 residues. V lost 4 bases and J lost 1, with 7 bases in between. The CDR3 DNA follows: TGTGCCAGCAGCTCACAGGAGAACACTGAAGCTTTCTTT. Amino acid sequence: CASSSQENTEAFF. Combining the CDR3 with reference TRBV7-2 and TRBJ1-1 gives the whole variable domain GAGVSQSPSNKVTEKGKDVELRCDPISGHTALYWYRQSLGQGLEFLIYFQGNSAPDKSGLPSDRFSAERTGGSVSTLTIQRTQQEDSAVYLCASSSQENTEAFFGQGTRLTVV.